The 20 T cell receptor beta chains presented below share a single source sample, sequenced in a study of CD8 T cells in Susac syndrome (dated by TCRdb to the late 2010s). Library prep was done by the immunoSEQ multiplex PCR assay. RNA was extracted using the RNeasy kit, and roughly 0.5 to 1 microgram was reverse transcribed with random hexamers. In-frame beta chains were kept once TCRdb had trimmed the public reads at Q25 with fastp and called clones with MiXCR. Duplicate CDR3 protein sequences are folded into a single record with the most common DNA and genes. Recorded for this sample are 75,000 to 95,000 distinct CDR3 sequences; around 96% of them occurred a single time. The biggest ten clones account for approximately 0.62% of the sample. The sample comprised CD8+ T cells from PBMCs. The receptors originated from a human donor with Susac syndrome.

The V gene is TRBV7-6, the J gene TRBJ1-4, with 10 bases identical to TRBD1. Looked up from germline, CDR1 is SGHVS and CDR2 is FNYEAQ. The CDR3 length is 15 residues. V trimming: 3 bases; J trimming: 4 bases; junction bases outside the gene matches: 2. The CDR3 sequence: CASSLTGGHNEKLFF. Here the CDR3 DNA reads TGTGCCAGCAGCTTGACAGGGGGCCATAATGAAAAACTGTTTTTT.

The J gene is TRBJ1-2, the V gene TRBV20-1, with 7 bases fitting TRBD1. The V and J ends lost 5 bases and 4 bases, in that order; junction bases with no gene match: 7. CDR1 and CDR2 (germline): DFQATT, SNEGSKA (reference sequence). The CDR3 consists of 13 residues. The CDR3 region is CSADPGGSYGYTF. Written as DNA, the CDR3 is TGCAGTGCTGACCCAGGGGGAAGCTATGGCTACACCTTC.

This clonotype was recorded once. The CDR3 DNA is TGTGCCAGCAGCCTGGGACAGGGGTTGGACACTGAAGCTTTCTTT. This encodes CASSLGQGLDTEAFF. The chain recombines TRBV7-9 with TRBJ1-1; 10 bases align to TRBD1. The CDR3 has 15 residues. Trimming took 5 bases from V and 3 from J; bases not matched to a gene: 6. Germline V gene sequence: CDR1 SEHNR, CDR2 FQNEAQ (reference sequence).

This chain joins TRBV19 and TRBJ2-7; D gene uncertain. Germline CDR1 reads LNHDA; CDR2 reads SQIVND (reference sequence). This CDR3 is 12 amino acids long. V lost 0 bases and J 8 bases, leaving 8 bases between the germline ends. The CDR3 region is CASSIDDAKQYF. DNA of the CDR3: TGTGCCAGTAGTATAGATGATGCCAAGCAGTACTTC.

The V and J genes are TRBV4-3 and TRBJ2-7, with a weak D call TRBD2 (6 bases). Germline V gene sequence: CDR1 LGHNA, CDR2 YSLEER. The length of the CDR3 is 13 residues. The V gene lost 5 bases and the J gene lost 3 bases, with 11 bases spanning the gap. In nucleotides, the CDR3 is TGCGCCAGCAGCTATGGGACTGGCTACGAGCAGTACTTC. This codes for CASSYGTGYEQYF.

The J gene is TRBJ2-6, the V gene TRBV30, with 8 bases that match TRBD1. The V segment lost 2 bases and the J segment 0 bases; nucleotides outside the gene matches: 9. The V gene's germline CDR1 is GTSNPN and CDR2 SVGIG (reference sequence). This CDR3 has 18 residues. Written as DNA, the CDR3 is TGTGCCTGGAGTCAGCCGGGACAGGTGTACTCTGGGGCCAACGTCCTGACTTTC. Translation: CAWSQPGQVYSGANVLTF.

The V gene is TRBV21-1, the J gene TRBJ1-2; TRBD1 is the table's D call, not checked against the DNA. TRBV21-1 constitutes a pseudogene. CDR3 size: 14 residues. Written as DNA, the CDR3 is TGTGCCAGCAGCTCCCGGGACGGGAACTATGGCTACACCTTC. Protein sequence: CASSSRDGNYGYTF.

The gene calls are TRBV9 and TRBJ1-1, with 7 bases aligning to TRBD1. CDR1 SGDLS and CDR2 YYNGEE come from the germline V gene. The V and J ends lost 0 bases and 2 bases, in that order; junction bases with no gene match: 4. The CDR3 is 15 residues long. The CDR3 loop is CASSVAQGGNTEAFF. DNA of the CDR3: TGTGCCAGCAGCGTAGCTCAGGGGGGTAACACTGAAGCTTTCTTT.

The chain joins TRBV6-6 to TRBJ2-7; a possible D gene is TRBD1 (6 bases). The CDR3 has 14 amino acids. CDR1 is MNHNY and CDR2 is SVGAGI in the germline V gene (reference sequence). V lost 5 bases and J lost 1, with 12 bases in between. The CDR3 is CASSDLRGSYEQYF. The CDR3 DNA sequence: TGTGCCAGCAGTGACCTTAGGGGGTCCTACGAGCAGTACTTC.

The chain has TRBV7-9 and TRBJ1-1, with TRBD1 as a possible D gene (6 bases). V gave up 5 bases and J gave up 1 base, with 14 bases separating them. CDR3 length: 15 residues. Per germline, CDR1 SEHNR and CDR2 FQNEAQ (reference sequence). CDR3: CASSIWTAWNTEAFF. As DNA, the CDR3 is TGTGCCAGCAGCATTTGGACAGCCTGGAACACTGAAGCTTTCTTT.

The rearrangement uses TRBV9 and TRBJ1-2; 9 bases are shared with TRBD1. The CDR3 runs 15 residues. Trimming took 0 bases from V and 8 from J; bases not matched to a gene: 8. CDR1 is SGDLS and CDR2 is YYNGEE in the germline V gene. The CDR3 DNA follows: TGTGCCAGCAGCGTAGAGGCACAGGGGGCAGTGGGCTACACCTTC. It codes for CASSVEAQGAVGYTF. Based on the CDR3 plus reference TRBV9 and TRBJ1-2, the full variable domain is DSGVTQTPKHLITATGQRVTLRCSPRSGDLSVYWYQQSLDQGLQFLIQYYNGEERAKGNILERFSAQQFPDLHSELNLSSLELGDSALYFCASSVEAQGAVGYTFGSGTRLTVV.

The rearrangement joins TRBV20-1 to TRBJ1-2; the D gene is possibly TRBD1 (5 bases). V was cut by 0 bases and J by 3 bases, with 11 bases left in between. The CDR3 loop spans 14 amino acids. Germline CDR1 reads DFQATT; CDR2 reads SNEGSKA (reference sequence). CDR3 in amino acids: CSARDRDGDYGYTF. In nucleotides, the CDR3 is TGCAGTGCTAGAGATCGGGACGGGGACTATGGCTACACCTTC.

This sequence joins TRBV20-1 and TRBJ2-3; TRBD2 matches 8 bases. The ends lost 6 bases at V and 9 bases at J; junction bases unmatched: 11. The germline CDR1 and CDR2 sequences are DFQATT and SNEGSKA (reference sequence). The CDR3 extends over 13 amino acids. CDR3 DNA sequence: TGCAGTGCACCCGGGGGGGTTTGGTCGACGCAGTATTTT. Translated, it gives CSAPGGVWSTQYF.

The V and J genes are TRBV19 and TRBJ2-1, with D perhaps matching TRBD2 (6 bases). CDR3 length: 14 residues. Germline V gene sequence: CDR1 LNHDA, CDR2 SQIVND (reference sequence). Trimming removed 7 bases from V and 0 bases from J, with 10 bases in between. The CDR3: CASNLGGSYNEQFF. The DNA for the CDR3 is TGTGCCAGTAACCTGGGGGGCTCCTACAATGAGCAGTTCTTC.

The J gene is TRBJ1-5, the V gene TRBV13; 8 bases line up with TRBD1. Germline V gene lookup returns CDR1 PRHDT and CDR2 FYEKMQ (reference sequence). There are 13 residues in the CDR3. J lost 6 bases, V lost 3 bases, and 1 base had no gene match. The CDR3 DNA reads TGTGCCAGCAGCTTGGGGACAGGTCAGCCCCAGCATTTT. Residues: CASSLGTGQPQHF.

This rearrangement joins TRBV11-3 to TRBJ2-5; 8 positions agree with TRBD2. The germline gives CDR1 SGHNT, CDR2 YENEEA. The CDR3 totals 14 residues. V shed 5 bases and J 5 bases; nucleotides not matched to a gene: 7. For the CDR3, the DNA is TGTGCCAGCAGCCCCGGACTAGCCGAGGAGACCCAGTACTTC. This sequence encodes CASSPGLAEETQYF.

V is TRBV19 and J is TRBJ2-5; D is ambiguous. Trimming cost V 3 bases and J 2 bases, with 7 bases left between them. The length of the CDR3 is 13 residues. The germline CDR1 and CDR2 sequences are LNHDA and SQIVND (reference sequence). The DNA of the CDR3 is TGTGCCAGTAGTATGTACGTACAAGAGACCCAGTACTTC. As protein: CASSMYVQETQYF. The full variable domain, rest sourced from reference TRBV19 and TRBJ2-5, is DGGITQSPKYLFRKEGQNVTLSCEQNLNHDAMYWYRQDPGQGLRLIYYSQIVNDFQKGDIAEGYSVSREKKESFPLTVTSAQKNPTAFYLCASSMYVQETQYFGPGTRLLVL.

J is TRBJ2-3 and V is TRBV9; D call uncertain. CDR3 size: 15 residues. CDR1 SGDLS and CDR2 YYNGEE come from the germline V gene. V was shortened by 5 bases and J by 4 bases, with 17 bases between the two germline ends. Here the CDR3 DNA reads TGTGCCAGCAGAATAGGACGAGGTACCTCAGATACGCAGTATTTT. This sequence encodes CASRIGRGTSDTQYF.

This clonotype was counted a single time. The chain carries TRBV7-8 and TRBJ1-5; a possible D gene is TRBD1 (6 bases). The germline gives CDR1 SGHVS, CDR2 FQNEAQ. The ends were cut back, 1 base at V and 4 bases at J, with 11 bases in the middle. The CDR3 contains 15 residues. CDR3 region: CASSLGGGPNQPQHF. The CDR3 DNA follows: TGTGCCAGCAGCTTAGGGGGGGGGCCAAATCAGCCCCAGCATTTT.

The chain combines TRBV20-1 with TRBJ2-7, with 9 bases fitting TRBD1. Germline CDR1 reads DFQATT; CDR2 reads SNEGSKA (reference sequence). V gave up 6 bases and J gave up 1 base; unmatched junction bases: 10. The CDR3 is 15 amino acids. CDR3 protein: CSARSGDRASYEQYF. CDR3 DNA: TGCAGTGCCAGGTCTGGGGACAGGGCATCCTACGAGCAGTACTTC.